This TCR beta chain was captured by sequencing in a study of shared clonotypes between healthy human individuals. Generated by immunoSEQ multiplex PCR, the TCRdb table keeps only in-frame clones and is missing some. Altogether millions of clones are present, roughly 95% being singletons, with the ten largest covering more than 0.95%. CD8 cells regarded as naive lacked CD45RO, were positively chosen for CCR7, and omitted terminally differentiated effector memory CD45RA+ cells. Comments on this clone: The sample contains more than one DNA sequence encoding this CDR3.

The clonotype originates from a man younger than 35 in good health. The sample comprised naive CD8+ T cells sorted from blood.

DNA of the CDR3: TGCGCCAGCAGCTTGGGACTAGCGGGGAGCTACGAGCAGTACTTC. It specifies CASSLGLAGSYEQYF. The chain recombines TRBV5-1 with TRBJ2-7; 11 nucleotides align to TRBD2. The ends lost 0 bases at V and 3 bases at J; junction bases unmatched: 2. Germline assignment: CDR1 SGHRS and CDR2 YFSETQ. The CDR3 is 15 amino acids.